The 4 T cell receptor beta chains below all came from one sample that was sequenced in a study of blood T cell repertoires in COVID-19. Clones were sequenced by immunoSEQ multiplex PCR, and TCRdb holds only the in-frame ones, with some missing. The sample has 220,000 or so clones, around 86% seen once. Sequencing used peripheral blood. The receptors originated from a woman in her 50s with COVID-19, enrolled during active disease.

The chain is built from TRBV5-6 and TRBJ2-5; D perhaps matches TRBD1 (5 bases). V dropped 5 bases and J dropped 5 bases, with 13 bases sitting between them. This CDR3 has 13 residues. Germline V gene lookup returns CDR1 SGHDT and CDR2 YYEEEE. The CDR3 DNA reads TGTGCCAGCAGTCTAGGCAGGGTGGAGACCCAGTACTTC. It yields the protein CASSLGRVETQYF.

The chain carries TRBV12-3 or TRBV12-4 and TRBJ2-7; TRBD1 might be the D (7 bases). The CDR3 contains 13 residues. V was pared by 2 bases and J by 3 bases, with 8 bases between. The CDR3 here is CASSLQGGYEQYF. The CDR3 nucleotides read TGTGCCAGCAGTTTACAGGGGGGCTACGAGCAGTACTTC.

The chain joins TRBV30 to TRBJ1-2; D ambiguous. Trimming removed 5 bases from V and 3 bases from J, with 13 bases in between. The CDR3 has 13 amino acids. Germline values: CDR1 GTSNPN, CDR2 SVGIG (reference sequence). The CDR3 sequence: CAWSRSRDYGYTF. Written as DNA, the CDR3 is TGTGCCTGGTCCAGGTCGCGGGACTATGGCTACACCTTC.

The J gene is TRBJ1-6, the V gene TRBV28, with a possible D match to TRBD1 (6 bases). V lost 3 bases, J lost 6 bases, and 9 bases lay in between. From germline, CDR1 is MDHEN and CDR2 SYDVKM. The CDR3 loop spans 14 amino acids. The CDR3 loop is CASSLNRVNSPLHF. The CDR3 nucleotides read TGTGCCAGCAGTTTGAACAGGGTTAATTCACCCCTCCACTTT.